Listed here are 26 T cell receptor beta chains from one sample, sequenced in a study of Ad26.COV2.S vaccination and SARS-CoV-2 variants (dated by TCRdb to the early 2020s). Explained via the paper, the treatment or condition label denotes: some 19 received Ad26.COV2.S at low or high dose, single or two shots; roughly 5 received placebo; per-sample allocation not given. Repertoires of vaccine and placebo recipients were sequenced from samples taken on day 63 after the first injection. Library preparation used the immunoSEQ multiplex PCR assay. The table was pulled from immuneACCESS by TCRdb, which kept in-frame rearrangements only. Such tables lose some clones; where checked, under half of the loss comes from unresolved V genes, and the rest has no known cause. The sample records some 520,000 clones, around nine tenths of which are singletons. In total, the top ten clones hold around 13% of the sample.

Sequenced here: peripheral blood, sampled in a trial of Ad26.COV2.S vaccine versus placebo. The receptors come from a person aged 18-60 years who received the Ad26.COV2.S COVID-19 vaccine or a placebo.

The genes are TRBV2 and TRBJ1-4; D remains unclear. V was shortened by 3 bases and J by 8 bases, with 19 bases between the two germline ends. CDR1 and CDR2 (germline): SNHLY, FYNNEI. The CDR3 runs 16 residues. The CDR3 sequence is CASSDKPAPSWEKLFF. The CDR3 DNA reads TGTGCCAGCAGTGATAAGCCAGCCCCAAGTTGGGAAAAACTGTTTTTT. Full variable domain (missing parts from reference TRBV2 and TRBJ1-4): EPEVTQTPSHQVTQMGQEVILRCVPISNHLYFYWYRQILGQKVEFLVSFYNNEISEKSEIFDDQFSVERPDGSNFTLKIRSTKLEDSAMYFCASSDKPAPSWEKLFFGSGTQLSVL.

The chain uses TRBV28 and TRBJ1-1; tentative D call: TRBD1 (5 bases). The germline V gene has CDR1 MDHEN and CDR2 SYDVKM. V was clipped by 2 bases and J by 7 bases, with 17 bases between them. The length of the CDR3 is 15 residues. In nucleotides, the CDR3 is TGTGCCAGCAGTTTAATGGCAGGGCCCACCAGTGAAGCTTTCTTT. Translated: CASSLMAGPTSEAFF.

This chain links TRBV30 with TRBJ1-2, with a possible D match to TRBD1 (5 bases). Germline lookup yields CDR1 GTSNPN and CDR2 SVGIG (reference sequence). This CDR3 contains 15 residues. The ends were cut back, 4 bases at V and 2 bases at J, with 17 bases in the middle. The CDR3 protein is CAWTLEGLVNYGYTF. CDR3 in DNA: TGTGCCTGGACCCTGGAGGGGCTAGTAAACTATGGCTACACCTTC.

The rearrangement links TRBV4-1 to TRBJ1-2, with D uncertain. The V end lost 2 bases, the J end lost 4 bases, and 17 bases lay between the germline ends. The CDR3 is 16 amino acids. CDR1 and CDR2 from the germline V gene are MGHRA and YSYEKL. Here the CDR3 reads CASSQPMQSTLYGYTF. CDR3 DNA: TGCGCCAGCAGCCAACCGATGCAGTCTACGCTCTATGGCTACACCTTC.

The CDR3 here is CASREQGRETQYF. CDR3 DNA: TGTGCCAGCCGTGAGCAGGGGCGGGAGACCCAGTACTTC. The genes are TRBV19 and TRBJ2-5, with D maybe TRBD1 (6 bases). V was pared by 9 bases and J by 5 bases, with 16 bases between. This CDR3 contains 13 residues. The germline V gene has CDR1 LNHDA and CDR2 SQIVND (reference sequence). Based on the CDR3 plus reference TRBV19 and TRBJ2-5, the full variable domain is DGGITQSPKYLFRKEGQNVTLSCEQNLNHDAMYWYRQDPGQGLRLIYYSQIVNDFQKGDIAEGYSVSREKKESFPLTVTSAQKNPTAFYLCASREQGRETQYFGPGTRLLVL.

The chain uses TRBV20-1 and TRBJ2-1, with a possible D match to TRBD1 (5 bases). The CDR3 consists of 12 residues. CDR1 and CDR2 from the germline V gene are DFQATT and SNEGSKA (reference sequence). Trimming left V 3 bases short and J 5 bases short, with 8 bases between. As DNA, the CDR3 is TGCAGTGCTAGTCAGGGTCACAATGAGCAGTTCTTC. This encodes CSASQGHNEQFF.

The rearrangement joins TRBV11-3 to TRBJ2-2; TRBD2 matches at 10 bases. J lost 7 bases, V lost 4 bases, and 6 bases had no gene match. Germline V CDR1 and CDR2: SGHNT, YENEEA. CDR3 length: 15 residues. CDR3 sequence reads: CASSSSGREGGELFF. CDR3 bases: TGTGCCAGCAGCTCTAGCGGGAGAGAAGGCGGGGAGCTGTTTTTT. Together with reference TRBV11-3 and TRBJ2-2, the CDR3 gives the full variable domain: EAGVVQSPRYKIIEKKQPVAFWCNPISGHNTLYWYLQNLGQGPELLIRYENEEAVDDSQLPKDRFSAERLKGVDSTLKIQPAELGDSAVYLCASSSSGREGGELFFGEGSRLTVL.

V gene TRBV19 combines with J gene TRBJ2-2; D possibly corresponds to TRBD2 (6 bases). The germline CDR1 and CDR2 sequences are LNHDA and SQIVND (reference sequence). V lost 3 bases and J 5 bases, leaving 13 bases between the germline ends. This CDR3 is 15 amino acids long. CDR3 coding DNA: TGTGCCAGTAGTATCGGGGGAAGTAGGACCGGGGAGCTGTTTTTT. This codes for CASSIGGSRTGELFF.

The chain uses TRBV3-1 (or the pseudogene TRBV3-2) and TRBJ1-5; tentative D call: TRBD1 (5 bases). This CDR3 comprises 13 residues. V was trimmed by 3 bases and J by 9 bases, leaving 12 bases between them. Germline V CDR1 and CDR2: LGHDT, YNNKEL (reference sequence). This CDR3 is CASSHRRQGPQHF. Here the CDR3 DNA reads TGTGCCAGCAGCCACAGGAGGCAGGGGCCCCAGCATTTT.

This clone has just a few counts. The gene calls are TRBV20-1 and TRBJ1-5; D is unresolved. The CDR3 length is 13 residues. Germline CDR1 reads DFQATT; CDR2 reads SNEGSKA (reference sequence). V lost 3 bases, J lost 4 bases, and 10 bases lay in between. CDR3 bases: TGCAGTGCTAGTCCAGGATTGAATCAGCCCCAGCATTTT. Encoded protein: CSASPGLNQPQHF.

In DNA form, the CDR3 reads TGTGCCTGGGACCCCAGGGGGCAAAGATATTCACCCCTCCACTTT. It encodes CAWDPRGQRYSPLHF. The gene calls are TRBV30 and TRBJ1-6; 8 bases map to TRBD1. The CDR3 sequence is 15 residues long. Germline assignment: CDR1 GTSNPN and CDR2 SVGIG (reference sequence). V lost 5 bases to trimming and J lost 8 bases; unmatched junction nucleotides: 11.

The chain carries TRBV24-1 and TRBJ2-1; 8 positions agree with TRBD1. Germline CDR1 KGHDR, CDR2 SFDVKD. The CDR3 is made up of 15 amino acids. The V and J ends lost 7 bases and 8 bases, in that order; junction bases with no gene match: 12. The CDR3 sequence: CATSYDRGSLDEQFF. The CDR3 region has the DNA TGTGCCACCAGCTACGACAGGGGATCGTTGGATGAGCAGTTCTTC.

This chain joins TRBV30 and TRBJ1-6; no clear D gene. The V end was cut by 4 bases, the J end by 0 bases, with 13 bases between. The germline gives CDR1 GTSNPN, CDR2 SVGIG (reference sequence). The CDR3 has 16 amino acids. Here the CDR3 DNA reads TGTGCCTGGACTCCCCCTTGGAGCTCCTATAATTCACCCCTCCACTTT. Translated: CAWTPPWSSYNSPLHF. Looking up the rest from reference TRBV30 and TRBJ1-6 gives the full variable domain: SQTIHQWPATLVQPVGSPLSLECTVEGTSNPNLYWYRQAAGRGLQLLFYSVGIGQISSEVPQNLSASRPQDRQFILSSKKLLLSDSGFYLCAWTPPWSSYNSPLHFGNGTRLTVT.

The chain links TRBV27 to TRBJ2-3; no reliable D call. The germline gives CDR1 MNHEY, CDR2 SMNVEV (reference sequence). Between the trimmed V and J ends, which lost 3 bases and 5 bases, there was a span of 15 bases. CDR3 length equals 15 residues. This CDR3 is CASSFYSTRQDTQYF. The CDR3 DNA follows: TGTGCCAGCAGTTTTTATTCGACTCGTCAAGATACGCAGTATTTT.

The chain has TRBV6-5 and TRBJ1-6, with D maybe TRBD1 (5 bases). The V gene's germline CDR1 is MNHEY and CDR2 SVGAGI. The ends were cut back, 0 bases at V and 8 bases at J, with 14 bases in the middle. The CDR3 spans 16 residues. CDR3 sequence (DNA): TGTGCCAGCAGTTACTCGAGGGGTACCGGGGATTCACCCCTCCACTTT. Its protein product is CASSYSRGTGDSPLHF.

The genes are TRBV2 and TRBJ2-5, with D tentatively TRBD1 (5 bases). Looked up from germline, CDR1 is SNHLY and CDR2 is FYNNEI. V was trimmed by 9 bases and J by 6 bases, leaving 20 bases between them. The CDR3 runs 14 residues. The CDR3 coding sequence is TGTGCCAGTGGCTCCCGGACACCGCTTAAGACCCAGTACTTC. Translation: CASGSRTPLKTQYF.

The chain uses TRBV5-1 and TRBJ2-3; tentatively, D is TRBD2 (6 bases). This CDR3 region has 17 residues. The germline gives CDR1 SGHRS, CDR2 YFSETQ. V lost 4 bases and J lost 0, with 18 bases in between. The CDR3 DNA follows: TGCGCCAGCAGCCCCCCCGGAGGGTACCCTAGCACAGATACGCAGTATTTT. Translated: CASSPPGGYPSTDTQYF.

The genes are TRBV19 and TRBJ1-1; D uncertain. CDR1 is LNHDA, CDR2 SQIVND, per germline (reference sequence). Trimming left V 0 bases short and J 2 bases short, with 7 bases between. The CDR3 contains 14 residues. CDR3 amino acids: CASSIDFSNTEAFF. The CDR3 nucleotides read TGTGCCAGTAGTATAGATTTCAGTAACACTGAAGCTTTCTTT.

The chain combines TRBV29-1 with TRBJ2-1; the D call may be TRBD1 or TRBD2 (5 bases each). The V end lost 7 bases, the J end lost 9 bases, and 22 bases lay between the germline ends. There are 14 residues in the CDR3. CDR1 is SQVTM and CDR2 is ANQGSEA in the germline V gene. CDR3 amino acids: CSAQPGTSWGEQFF. The CDR3 DNA reads as TGCAGCGCCCAACCCGGGACGTCCTGGGGTGAGCAGTTCTTC.

The genes are TRBV7-9 and TRBJ2-1; 11 nucleotides align to TRBD2. The CDR3 has 15 amino acids. V trimming: 5 bases; J trimming: 3 bases; junction bases outside the gene matches: 3. CDR1 and CDR2 from the germline V gene are SEHNR and FQNEAQ (reference sequence). DNA for the CDR3: TGTGCCAGCAGCCCTCTAGCGGGAGGCTACAATGAGCAGTTCTTC. Residues: CASSPLAGGYNEQFF.

V gene TRBV29-1 combines with J gene TRBJ2-3; 12 bases match TRBD2. The germline gives CDR1 SQVTM, CDR2 ANQGSEA. The V gene end was trimmed by 7 bases and the J gene end by 6 bases; junction bases not matched to a gene: 11. The CDR3 is made up of 15 amino acids. The CDR3 is CSARTSGNPGDTQYF. In DNA form, the CDR3 reads TGCAGCGCAAGGACTAGCGGGAATCCTGGTGATACGCAGTATTTT.

This chain joins TRBV4-3 and TRBJ2-6; D remains ambiguous. This CDR3 is 17 amino acids long. V was shortened by 1 base and J by 3 bases, with 13 bases between the two germline ends. The germline V gene encodes CDR1 LGHNA and CDR2 YSLEER. The CDR3 bases are TGCGCCAGCAGCCAAGCCCTCAGTAGGAGTGGGGCCAACGTCCTGACTTTC. Protein: CASSQALSRSGANVLTF.

The chain employs TRBV20-1 and TRBJ1-1, with unresolved D. This CDR3 is 11 amino acids long. Germline lookup yields CDR1 DFQATT and CDR2 SNEGSKA (reference sequence). Trimming left V 4 bases short and J 2 bases short, with 5 bases between. The CDR3 sequence is CSAIGNTEAFF. CDR3 nucleotides: TGCAGTGCTATCGGTAACACTGAAGCTTTCTTT.

The chain recombines TRBV3-1 (or the pseudogene TRBV3-2) with TRBJ1-3; TRBD1 aligns across 11 bases. The CDR3 is made up of 16 amino acids. J was trimmed by 8 bases and V by 3 bases; bases with no gene match: 9. CDR1 is LGHDT, CDR2 YNNKEL, per germline (reference sequence). The CDR3 sequence: CASSHNPGTGGHTIYF. CDR3 bases: TGTGCCAGCAGCCATAACCCCGGGACAGGGGGACACACCATATATTTT.

The chain couples TRBV2 to TRBJ2-2, with 7 bases lining up with TRBD1. The germline gives CDR1 SNHLY, CDR2 FYNNEI. The CDR3 totals 14 residues. The junction had 5 bases not matched to a gene; V was cut back by 4 bases and J by 6 bases. CDR3 sequence: CASSGQGRAGELFF. CDR3 coding DNA: TGTGCCAGCAGTGGACAGGGAAGAGCCGGGGAGCTGTTTTTT.

The chain has TRBV28 and TRBJ2-7, with 9 positions matching TRBD1. CDR1 MDHEN and CDR2 SYDVKM come from the germline V gene. The CDR3 covers 15 residues. V was clipped by 8 bases and J by 6 bases; unmatched bases: 14. The CDR3, as DNA: TGTGCCAGCTTAACATTCGGGACAGGGATGGGCGAGCAGTACTTC. Protein product: CASLTFGTGMGEQYF.